The next 9 T cell receptor beta chains were all read from a single sample in a study of CXCR3-negative and CXCR3-positive naive CD8 T cells. UMI-labeled TRB cDNA libraries were prepared by 5' RACE. TCRdb reanalyzed the 5' RACE reads, giving one entry per CDR3 protein sequence and no DNA. This listing includes around 56,000 distinct CDR3 sequences. Sequences were obtained from naive CXCR3- CD8+ T cells from blood. The subset is: CD45RO-CCR7+CD27+CD95- naive CD8+ T cells lacking CXCR3 (TNR3-). These receptors were taken from a human donor in good health. Some clones in this sample may be carry-over from other donors' samples.

The CDR3 region is CSVEDPTSGVYNEQFF. This chain uses TRBV29-1 with TRBJ2-1; lacking DNA, the TRBD2 call made by TCRdb goes unchecked. The length of the CDR3 is 16 residues. CDR1 is SQVTM, CDR2 ANQGSEA, per germline.

J is TRBJ2-3 and V is TRBV5-6. Germline loops: CDR1 SGHDT, CDR2 YYEEEE. CDR3 size: 15 residues. The CDR3 here is CASSATRIYTDTQYF. Drawing the rest from reference TRBV5-6 and TRBJ2-3, the complete variable domain is DAGVTQSPTHLIKTRGQQVTLRCSPKSGHDTVSWYQQALGQGPQFIFQYYEEEERQRGNFPDRFSGHQFPNYSSELNVNALLLGDSALYLCASSATRIYTDTQYFGPGTRLTVL.

The chain recombines TRBV28 with TRBJ2-3. CDR3 length: 14 amino acids. The germline V gene encodes CDR1 MDHEN and CDR2 SYDVKM. This chain's CDR3 is CASSLAESTDTQYF.

The chain combines TRBV9 with TRBJ2-3; TCRdb gives TRBD1 as the D gene, but with no DNA this cannot be confirmed. Germline CDR1 reads SGDLS; CDR2 reads YYNGEE. CDR3 size: 15 residues. The CDR3 loop is CASSQDRTSTDTQYF.

This sequence joins TRBV7-2 and TRBJ2-5; TCRdb proposes TRBD2, but this gene call is untestable without DNA. CDR1 is SGHTA and CDR2 is FQGNSA in the germline V gene. This CDR3 has 18 amino acids. The CDR3: CASNLLGLAGGWEETQYF.

CDR3 sequence reads: CASSPGTKETQYF. The gene calls are TRBV13 and TRBJ2-5; there is no DNA to check the TCRdb D call of TRBD1. Germline V gene sequence: CDR1 PRHDT, CDR2 FYEKMQ (reference sequence). This CDR3 contains 13 residues. The full variable domain, rest sourced from reference TRBV13 and TRBJ2-5, is AAGVIQSPRHLIKEKRETATLKCYPIPRHDTVYWYQQGPGQDPQFLISFYEKMQSDKGSIPDRFSAQQFSDYHSELNMSSLELGDSALYFCASSPGTKETQYFGPGTRLLVL.

The gene calls are TRBV14 and TRBJ2-7. The CDR3 has 14 amino acids. Germline CDR1 SGHDN, CDR2 FVKESK. The CDR3 is CASSLNGGAYEQYF.

The genes are TRBV20-1 and TRBJ2-4; absent DNA, TCRdb's TRBD1 call cannot be checked. The CDR3 runs to 14 residues. Germline loops: CDR1 DFQATT, CDR2 SNEGSKA (reference sequence). The CDR3 loop is CSAREQGAKNIQYF.

The CDR3 loop reads CASTSRVYGGEQFF. This chain connects TRBV28 to TRBJ2-1; no DNA is available, so the TRBD2 call from TCRdb remains unchecked. This CDR3 comprises 14 residues. In germline, CDR1 is MDHEN, CDR2 SYDVKM.